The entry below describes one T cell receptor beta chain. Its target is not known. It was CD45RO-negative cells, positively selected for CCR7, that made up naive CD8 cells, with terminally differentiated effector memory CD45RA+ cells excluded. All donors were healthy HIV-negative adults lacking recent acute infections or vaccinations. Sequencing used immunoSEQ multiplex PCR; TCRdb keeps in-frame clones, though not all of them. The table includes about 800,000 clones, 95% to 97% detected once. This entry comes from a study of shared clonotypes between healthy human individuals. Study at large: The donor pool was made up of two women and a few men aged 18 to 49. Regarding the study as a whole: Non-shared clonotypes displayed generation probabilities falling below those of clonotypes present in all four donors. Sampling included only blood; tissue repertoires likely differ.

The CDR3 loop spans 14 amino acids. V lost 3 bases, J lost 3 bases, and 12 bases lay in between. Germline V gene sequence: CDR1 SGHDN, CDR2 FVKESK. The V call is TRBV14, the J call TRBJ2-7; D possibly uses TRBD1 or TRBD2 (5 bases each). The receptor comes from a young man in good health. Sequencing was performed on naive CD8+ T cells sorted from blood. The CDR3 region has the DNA TGTGCCAGCAGCCACAGGGACGGTGGCTACGAGCAGTACTTC. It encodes CASSHRDGGYEQYF.